Below, 2 T cell receptor beta chains from the same sample are listed, as sequenced in a study of cytomegalovirus exposure and HLA in healthy donors (dated by TCRdb to about 2017). The method behind the library was the immunoSEQ multiplex PCR assay. The immuneACCESS repertoire file appears here via TCRdb, limited to in-frame rearrangements. These files lack a portion of the clones; in checked studies, under half of the deficit traces to unresolved V genes, and the cause of the others is not known. Counted in this sample were more than 55,000 clones; around 90% of them appeared once. The ten largest account for about 2.9% of the sample. The sequenced sample consisted of PBMCs. The receptors stem from a man between 18 and 35 years old in good health and CMV-seronegative.

V gene TRBV18 combines with J gene TRBJ2-3; 9 nucleotides match TRBD1. Germline trimming cut 3 bases from V and 3 bases from J; bases unmatched to any gene: 7. In germline, CDR1 is KGHSH, CDR2 LQKENI. The CDR3 runs to 16 residues. CDR3: CASSPSQGATTDTQYF. CDR3 bases: TGTGCCAGCTCACCGTCACAGGGGGCAACGACAGATACGCAGTATTTT.

The chain joins TRBV6-1 to TRBJ1-2; perhaps TRBD1 as D (5 bases). Germline V gives CDR1 MNHNS, CDR2 SASEGT. V gave up 6 bases and J gave up 8 bases, with 22 bases separating them. The length of the CDR3 is 15 residues. CDR3 in DNA: TGTGCCAGCAGGGGGCCGGTCCGGCCTTTGGCGGGCTACACCTTC. This translates into CASRGPVRPLAGYTF.